Below, one TCR beta chain is given with its context. Its antigen is not known. This entry belongs to a study of T cells after yellow fever vaccination. Turning to the study itself: Preparation of fractions with low cell numbers was performed using SMART-Seq v4 Ultra Low Input.

Trimming removed 5 bases from V and 2 bases from J, with 11 bases in between. The CDR3 contains 14 residues. Germline CDR1 reads LNHNV; CDR2 reads YYDKDF (reference sequence). Study-level points and caveats: Detected again after the booster were most primary-vaccination clones, at approximately 95% CD4 and 80% to 90% CD8. Abundant bulk-population clonotypes could contaminate the FACS-sorted repertoires.

5'RACE template switching generated TCR cDNA, adding a universal primer site and UMIs. Via MiXCR, TCRdb re-called the 5' RACE reads, giving one row per CDR3 protein. The table lists 250,000 to 400,000 distinct CDR3 sequences, approximately 4.3% of them singletons. The chain links TRBV15 to TRBJ2-3, with D perhaps TRBD1 or TRBD2 (5 bases each). Sequencing used PBMCs, obtained 15 days after the yellow fever booster vaccination. This TCR was recovered from a man younger than 30 who received the YFV17D yellow fever vaccine. Written as DNA, the CDR3 is TGTGCCACCAGCGGATGGGACCTCACAGATACGCAGTATTTT. Its translation: CATSGWDLTDTQYF.